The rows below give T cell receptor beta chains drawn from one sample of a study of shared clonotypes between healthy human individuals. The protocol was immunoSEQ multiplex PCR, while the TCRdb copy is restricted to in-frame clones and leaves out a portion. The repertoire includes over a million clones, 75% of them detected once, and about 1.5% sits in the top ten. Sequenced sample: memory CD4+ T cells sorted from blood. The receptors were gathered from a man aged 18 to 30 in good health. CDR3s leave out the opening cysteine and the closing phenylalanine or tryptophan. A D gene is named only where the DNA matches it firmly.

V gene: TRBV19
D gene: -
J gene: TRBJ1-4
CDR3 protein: ASSIYDSNEKLF

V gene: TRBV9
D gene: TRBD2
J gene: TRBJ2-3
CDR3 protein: ASSVTSGGSVRGDTQY

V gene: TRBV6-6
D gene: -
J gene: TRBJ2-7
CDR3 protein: ASSYSPPGVYEQY

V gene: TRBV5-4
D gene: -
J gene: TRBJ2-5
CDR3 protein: ASSLNQETQY

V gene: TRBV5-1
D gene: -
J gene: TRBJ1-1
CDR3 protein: ASSLTSRGNAEAF

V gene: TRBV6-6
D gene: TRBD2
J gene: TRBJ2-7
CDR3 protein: ASRRLAGEREQY

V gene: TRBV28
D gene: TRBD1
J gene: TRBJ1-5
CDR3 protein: ASRRTGRNQPQH

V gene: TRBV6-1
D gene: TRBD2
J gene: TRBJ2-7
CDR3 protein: ASSGGTSGNLGEQY

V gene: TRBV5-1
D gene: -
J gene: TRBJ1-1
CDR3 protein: ASSTYPGQGSEAF

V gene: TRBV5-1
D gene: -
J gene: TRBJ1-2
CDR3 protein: ASSPRRKDGYT

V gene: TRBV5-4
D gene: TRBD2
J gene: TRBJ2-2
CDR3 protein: ASMRGGANGELF

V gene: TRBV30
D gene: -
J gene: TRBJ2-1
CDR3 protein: AWSGAARNEQF

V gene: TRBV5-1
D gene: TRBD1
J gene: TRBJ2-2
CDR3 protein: ASSGRQGANTGELF

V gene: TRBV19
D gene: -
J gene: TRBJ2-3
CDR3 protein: ASSSLGGGGSTDTQY

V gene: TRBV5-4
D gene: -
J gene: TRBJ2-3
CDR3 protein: AMQGTYTDTQY

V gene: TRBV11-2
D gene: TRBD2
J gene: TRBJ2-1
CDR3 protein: ASSTRLAGKDNEQF

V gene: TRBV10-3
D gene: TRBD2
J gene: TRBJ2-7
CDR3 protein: AISDGGLAGEQY

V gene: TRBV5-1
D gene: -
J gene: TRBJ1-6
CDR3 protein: ASSLWGTLNSPLH

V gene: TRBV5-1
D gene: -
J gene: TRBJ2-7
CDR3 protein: ASRAGASSYEQY

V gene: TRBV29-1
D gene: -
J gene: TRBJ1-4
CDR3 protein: SVGGHSNEKLF

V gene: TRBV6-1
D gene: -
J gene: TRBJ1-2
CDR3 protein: ASERGRDYT

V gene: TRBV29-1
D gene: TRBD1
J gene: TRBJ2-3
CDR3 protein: SVRETGFNTDTQY

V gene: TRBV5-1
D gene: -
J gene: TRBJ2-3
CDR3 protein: ASSLTGASTDTQY

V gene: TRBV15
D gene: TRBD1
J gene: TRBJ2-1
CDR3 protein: ATSRGDRGDEQF

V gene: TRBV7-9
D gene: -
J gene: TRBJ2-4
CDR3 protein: ASSPGQKLAKNIQY

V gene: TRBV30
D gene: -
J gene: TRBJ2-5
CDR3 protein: AWSVSGYQETQY

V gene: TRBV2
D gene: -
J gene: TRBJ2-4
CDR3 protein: ASSLDPLAKNIQY

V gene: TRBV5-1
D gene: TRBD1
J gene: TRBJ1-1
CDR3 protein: ASSLGQGAETEAF

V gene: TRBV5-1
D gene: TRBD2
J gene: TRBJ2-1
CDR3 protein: ASSEGGLAGGNEQF

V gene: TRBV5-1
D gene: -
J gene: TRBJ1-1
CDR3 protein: ASSIDRSTEAF

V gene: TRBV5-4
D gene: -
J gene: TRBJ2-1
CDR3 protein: ASSLPGEQF

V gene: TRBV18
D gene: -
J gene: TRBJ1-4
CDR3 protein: ASSPQRVPNEKLF

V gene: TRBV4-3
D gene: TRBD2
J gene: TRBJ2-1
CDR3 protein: ASSPLAGGSNNEQF

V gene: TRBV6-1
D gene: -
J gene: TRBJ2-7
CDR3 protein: ASTRTVTYEQY

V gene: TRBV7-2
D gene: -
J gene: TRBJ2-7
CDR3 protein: ASSLKSGQAPYEQY

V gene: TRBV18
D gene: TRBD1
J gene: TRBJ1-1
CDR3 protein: ASSGQGSHTEAF

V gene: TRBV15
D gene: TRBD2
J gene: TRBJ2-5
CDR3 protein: ATSRVPLAWETQY

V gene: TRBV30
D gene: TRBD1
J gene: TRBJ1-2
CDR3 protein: AWSHAGTGMYGYT

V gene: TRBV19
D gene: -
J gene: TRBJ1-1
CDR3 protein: ASSRTDQSTEAF

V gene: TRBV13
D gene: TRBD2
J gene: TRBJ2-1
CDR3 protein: ASSLAGLAGGDEQF

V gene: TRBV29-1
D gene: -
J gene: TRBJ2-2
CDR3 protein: SVPTVTNTGELF

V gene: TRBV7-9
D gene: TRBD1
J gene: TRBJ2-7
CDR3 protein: ASSSGQAIPEQY

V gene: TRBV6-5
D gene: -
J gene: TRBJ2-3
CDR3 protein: ASRNSGGGTQY

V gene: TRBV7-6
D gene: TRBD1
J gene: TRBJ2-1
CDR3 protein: ASRGTDYYNEQF

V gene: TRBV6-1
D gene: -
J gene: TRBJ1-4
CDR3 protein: ASSGPTVPNEKLF